A single sample gave rise to the 21 T cell receptor beta chains below, sequenced in a study of spatial heterogeneity in lung cancer. Time point specified: sample taken at primary tumor resection. From tumor, nontumor lung or frozen PBMC, whole RNA was taken unsorted for sequencing. TCRdb ran MiXCR on the 5' RACE reads and lists one entry per CDR3 protein. The table lists over 2,500 distinct CDR3 sequences, approximately 30% of them singletons, with about 40% in the top ten. The sequenced sample was PBMCs, obtained at surgery. Receptor source: a female donor with early-stage non-small cell lung cancer.

Remarks on this clonotype: This beta chain lies outside the target of a library built for alpha chains; its clone size means little. The CDR3 protein is CASSSGTTTGELFF. DNA for the CDR3: TGCGCCAGCAGCTCCGGGACTACAACCGGGGAGCTGTTTTTT. The gene calls are TRBV5-1 and TRBJ2-2; TRBD2 matches at 7 bases. The CDR3 has 14 residues. Germline values: CDR1 SGHRS, CDR2 YFSETQ. V lost 3 bases and J lost 5; bases outside the gene matches: 4.

This clonotype turned up a few times. A library made for alpha chains picked up this beta chain off target, so its size means little. This chain joins TRBV4-2 and TRBJ2-5; D perhaps matches TRBD2 (6 bases). This CDR3 contains 16 residues. Deletions cut 1 base from V and 4 bases from J, with 16 bases between. CDR1 and CDR2 (germline): LGHNA, YNFKEQ. Here the CDR3 reads CASSQGSGPEGETQYF. The CDR3 DNA follows: TGTGCCAGCAGCCAAGGTAGCGGCCCGGAGGGAGAGACCCAGTACTTC.

To note about this clonotype: As an off-target read in a library built for alpha chains, this beta chain has a frequency of little significance. The chain is built from TRBV28 and TRBJ2-3; tentatively, D is TRBD1 (6 bases). This CDR3 has 16 residues. The V end was cut by 2 bases, the J end by 4 bases, with 16 bases between. Germline V gives CDR1 MDHEN, CDR2 SYDVKM. The CDR3 sequence: CASSLRGSSSPDTQYF. CDR3 nucleotide sequence: TGTGCCAGCAGTTTAAGGGGGAGTAGTTCTCCAGATACGCAGTATTTT. Drawing the rest from reference TRBV28 and TRBJ2-3, the complete variable domain is DVKVTQSSRYLVKRTGEKVFLECVQDMDHENMFWYRQDPGLGLRLIYFSYDVKMKEKGDIPEGYSVSREKKERFSLILESASTNQTSMYLCASSLRGSSSPDTQYFGPGTRLTVL.

With respect to this clonotype: This beta chain is off target for a library built for alpha chains, so its abundance means little. The chain links TRBV9 to TRBJ2-6; D uncertain. V shed 0 bases and J shed 0 bases, with 4 bases lying between them. This CDR3 is built from 15 residues. CDR1 and CDR2 (germline): SGDLS, YYNGEE. The CDR3 sequence is CASSVDLSGANVLTF. CDR3 DNA sequence: TGTGCCAGCAGCGTAGATCTCTCTGGGGCCAACGTCCTGACTTTC. The full variable domain, its missing parts supplied by reference TRBV9 and TRBJ2-6, is DSGVTQTPKHLITATGQRVTLRCSPRSGDLSVYWYQQSLDQGLQFLIQYYNGEERAKGNILERFSAQQFPDLHSELNLSSLELGDSALYFCASSVDLSGANVLTFGAGSRLTVL.

A few counts support this clonotype. This beta chain represents an off-target read in a library built for alpha chains; its size is of limited meaning. The chain joins TRBV6-5 to TRBJ2-7, with a possible D match to TRBD2 (5 bases). The germline V gene encodes CDR1 MNHEY and CDR2 SVGAGI. V was pared by 0 bases and J by 2 bases, with 8 bases between. CDR3 length: 14 amino acids. The CDR3 protein is CASSYSTGTYEQYF. CDR3 nucleotide sequence: TGTGCCAGCAGTTACTCGACGGGGACCTACGAGCAGTACTTC.

As regards this clonotype: In a library made to pick up alpha chains, this beta chain is a stray read with a size that means little. The V call is TRBV12-3 or TRBV12-4, the J call TRBJ2-5; tentative D call: TRBD2 (5 bases). The ends were cut back, 3 bases at V and 2 bases at J, with 7 bases in the middle. This CDR3 region has 13 residues. The CDR3: CASSFGGQETQYF. DNA for the CDR3: TGTGCCAGCAGTTTTGGAGGTCAAGAGACCCAGTACTTC.

In its sample, this clonotype was seen once. With the library built for alpha chains, this beta chain is off target and its frequency is not meaningful. V is TRBV11-2 and J is TRBJ2-3, with 13 bases fitting TRBD2. This CDR3 is built from 16 residues. CDR1 SGHAT and CDR2 FQNNGV come from the germline V gene. J gave up 2 bases and V 5 bases, and 4 bases lay outside the gene matches. The CDR3 is CASSRGTSGITDTQYF. CDR3 sequence (DNA): TGTGCCAGCAGCAGAGGGACTAGCGGGATCACAGATACGCAGTATTTT.

Notes on this clonotype: Since the library was made to target alpha chains, this beta chain is a stray read and its abundance is not meaningful. This chain links TRBV7-2 with TRBJ2-4; D gene uncertain. Trimming took off 1 base at V and 7 bases at J, with 17 bases between the two ends. The V gene's germline CDR1 is SGHTA and CDR2 FQGNSA. This CDR3 is built from 16 residues. CDR3: CASSLVLSDPGNIQYF. In DNA, the CDR3 is TGTGCCAGCAGCTTAGTTCTAAGCGATCCCGGGAACATTCAGTACTTC.

In its sample, this clonotype ranks as medium-sized. Since it is a stray read in a library aimed at alpha chains, this beta chain has a size that is not meaningful. The chain combines TRBV29-1 with TRBJ2-1, with D perhaps assigned TRBD1 or TRBD2 (6 bases each). The V gene lost 7 bases and the J gene lost 0 bases, with 16 bases spanning the gap. The CDR3 has 15 amino acids. Germline V gene lookup returns CDR1 SQVTM and CDR2 ANQGSEA. The CDR3 DNA is TGCAGCGCTTGGGGGGACATCAGCTCCTACAATGAGCAGTTCTTC. This encodes CSAWGDISSYNEQFF.

Worth noting for this clonotype: This beta chain lies outside the target of a library built for alpha chains; its clone size means little. The chain couples TRBV6-5 to TRBJ2-6; D is unresolved. Germline loops: CDR1 MNHEY, CDR2 SVGAGI. The CDR3 totals 17 residues. V lost 2 bases and J lost 1, with 12 bases in between. The CDR3, as DNA: TGTGCCAGCAGTTACCAATACACAGCTTCTGGGGCCAACGTCCTGACTTTC. Protein: CASSYQYTASGANVLTF.

Comments on this clonotype: The library was designed around alpha chains, so this beta chain is a stray read whose abundance carries little weight. The genes are TRBV7-9 and TRBJ1-4, with a tentative D call TRBD1 (5 bases). The CDR3 totals 18 residues. Trimming removed 2 bases at V and 0 bases at J, with 16 bases between. Germline V gives CDR1 SEHNR, CDR2 FQNEAQ (reference sequence). CDR3 loop: CASSLLFRQGATNEKLFF. DNA of the CDR3: TGTGCCAGCAGCTTACTGTTCAGGCAGGGAGCAACTAATGAAAAACTGTTTTTT.

A note on this clonotype: The library was built for alpha chains, so this beta chain is an off-target read and its size means little. V usage is TRBV4-1 and J usage is TRBJ2-7; D gene uncertain. Between the trimmed V and J ends, which lost 1 base and 3 bases, there was a span of 10 bases. This CDR3 is built from 14 residues. Germline V gives CDR1 MGHRA, CDR2 YSYEKL. CDR3 residues: CASSQGSINYEQYF. CDR3 DNA sequence: TGCGCCAGCAGCCAAGGTTCGATTAACTACGAGCAGTACTTC.

This clonotype has more than one count but fewer than ten. Because this beta chain is a stray read in a library intended to capture alpha chains, its abundance should not be given much weight. The rearrangement uses TRBV11-2 and TRBJ2-5; no clear D gene. The CDR3 consists of 11 residues. The germline CDR1 and CDR2 sequences are SGHAT and FQNNGV. V gave up 1 base and J gave up 5 bases, with 2 bases separating them. The CDR3 sequence: CASSLGETQYF. CDR3 DNA sequence: TGTGCCAGCAGCTTAGGGGAGACCCAGTACTTC.

This clonotype was counted only a few times. Within a library made for alpha chains, this beta chain is off target, and its count is uninformative. The genes are TRBV2 and TRBJ2-4, with D uncertain. Germline values: CDR1 SNHLY, CDR2 FYNNEI. V was shortened by 1 base and J by 9 bases, with 13 bases between the two germline ends. This CDR3 is built from 14 residues. CDR3 DNA sequence: TGTGCCAGCAGTGAAGTAACGTCTAGAGGCATTCAGTACTTC. It translates to CASSEVTSRGIQYF.

By share, this clonotype counts as medium-sized. This beta chain was picked up by a library intended for alpha chains and is off target, so its count carries little meaning. The chain carries TRBV19 and TRBJ2-2, with unresolved D. Trimming cost V 5 bases and J 13 bases, with 14 bases left between them. The germline CDR1 and CDR2 sequences are LNHDA and SQIVND (reference sequence). This CDR3 has 12 residues. The CDR3 DNA reads TGTGCCAGTAGTCTCGGACCGGCTTGGCTGTTTTTT. Residues: CASSLGPAWLFF. Full variable domain (remainder filled in from reference TRBV19 and TRBJ2-2): DGGITQSPKYLFRKEGQNVTLSCEQNLNHDAMYWYRQDPGQGLRLIYYSQIVNDFQKGDIAEGYSVSREKKESFPLTVTSAQKNPTAFYLCASSLGPAWLFFGEGSRLTVL.

This clonotype is termed medium-sized. Because the library targeted alpha chains, this beta chain is an off-target read whose size means little. The chain couples TRBV28 to TRBJ1-1, with D possibly being TRBD1 (5 bases). Looked up from germline, CDR1 is MDHEN and CDR2 is SYDVKM. The CDR3 totals 14 residues. V dropped 8 bases and J dropped 6 bases, with 19 bases sitting between them. CDR3 bases: TGTGCCAGCCGCCCGCAGGGAGAGTACCCTGAAGCTTTCTTT. The encoded protein is CASRPQGEYPEAFF.

This clonotype is medium-sized (0.01 to 0.1%) in the sample. This beta chain turned up in a library designed for alpha chains; as an off-target read, its abundance says little. The gene calls are TRBV11-2 and TRBJ2-2, with 9 bases identical to TRBD2. The V and J ends lost 3 bases and 2 bases, in that order; junction bases with no gene match: 7. Germline V CDR1 and CDR2: SGHAT, FQNNGV. CDR3 size: 17 residues. CDR3 DNA: TGTGCCAGCAGCTTGATAGCGGGAGTTCCCAACACCGGGGAGCTGTTTTTT. Translated: CASSLIAGVPNTGELFF.

As concerns this clonotype: This beta chain came through as a stray read in a library set up for alpha chains, and its size says little. This rearrangement joins TRBV20-1 to TRBJ2-1; 8 bases line up with TRBD2. Germline lookup yields CDR1 DFQATT and CDR2 SNEGSKA (reference sequence). The CDR3 is made up of 15 amino acids. V was clipped by 3 bases and J by 5 bases; unmatched bases: 9. The CDR3 bases are TGCAGTGCTAGGAGAGCACTAGCGGTCAACAATGAGCAGTTCTTC. It translates to CSARRALAVNNEQFF.

This clonotype was observed a few times. The library was designed around alpha chains, so this beta chain is a stray read whose abundance carries little weight. The rearrangement uses TRBV28 and TRBJ2-7; D is unclear. The CDR3 is 12 residues long. Germline V CDR1 and CDR2: MDHEN, SYDVKM. Trimming took 4 bases from V and 2 from J, leaving 6 bases between them. The CDR3 sequence is CASSSLPYEQYF. In DNA form, the CDR3 reads TGTGCCAGCAGTTCCCTCCCCTACGAGCAGTACTTC.

This clonotype was counted a few times. Little can be read into the size of this beta chain, an off-target read in a library designed for alpha chains. The rearrangement links TRBV6-2 or TRBV6-3 to TRBJ2-1; 10 positions agree with TRBD2. From germline, CDR1 is MNHEY and CDR2 SVGEGT. Trimming cost V 2 bases and J 6 bases; bases outside gene matches: 7. CDR3 size: 16 residues. CDR3 sequence (DNA): TGTGCCAGCAGTTACGGGCTAGCGGGAGTAGCCAATGAGCAGTTCTTC. This encodes CASSYGLAGVANEQFF.

Regarding this clonotype: This beta chain is a stray read from a library made for alpha chains; its abundance is not meaningful. The CDR3 reads CASSLASGIGAEQYV. CDR3 sequence (DNA): TGTGCCAGCAGTCTAGCTAGCGGGATAGGGGCCGAGCAGTACGTC. The rearrangement joins TRBV7-8 to TRBJ2-7; 9 positions match TRBD2. The CDR3 runs 15 residues. The J segment lost 6 bases and the V segment lost 6 bases, leaving 12 bases of the junction unmatched. The V gene's germline CDR1 is SGHVS and CDR2 FQNEAQ.